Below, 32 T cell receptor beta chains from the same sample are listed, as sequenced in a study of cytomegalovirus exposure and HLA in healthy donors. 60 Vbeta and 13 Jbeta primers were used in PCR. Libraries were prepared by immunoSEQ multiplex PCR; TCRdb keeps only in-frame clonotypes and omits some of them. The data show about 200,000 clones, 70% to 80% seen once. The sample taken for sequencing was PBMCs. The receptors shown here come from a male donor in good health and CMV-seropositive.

The CDR3 coding sequence is TGTGCCAGCAGTTTATTTGCCGGGAACACTGAAGCTTTCTTT. It encodes CASSLFAGNTEAFF. The genes are TRBV27 and TRBJ1-1; no clear D. The germline V and J ends were trimmed by 1 base and 1 base, with 7 bases remaining between them. Germline V gives CDR1 MNHEY, CDR2 SMNVEV (reference sequence). The CDR3 contains 14 residues.

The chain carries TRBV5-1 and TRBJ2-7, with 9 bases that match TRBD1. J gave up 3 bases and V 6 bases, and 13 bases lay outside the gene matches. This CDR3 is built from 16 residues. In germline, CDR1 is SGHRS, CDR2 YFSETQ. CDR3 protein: CASTHLRQGESYEQYF. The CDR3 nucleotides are TGCGCCAGCACACACCTACGACAGGGGGAAAGCTACGAGCAGTACTTC.

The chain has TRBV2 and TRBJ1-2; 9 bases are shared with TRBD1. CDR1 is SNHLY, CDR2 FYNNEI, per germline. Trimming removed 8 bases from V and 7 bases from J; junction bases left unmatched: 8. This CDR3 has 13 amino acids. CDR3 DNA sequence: TGTGCCAGCGGAATACAGGGGGCAGTTGGCTACACCTTC. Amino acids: CASGIQGAVGYTF. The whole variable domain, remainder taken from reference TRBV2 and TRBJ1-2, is EPEVTQTPSHQVTQMGQEVILRCVPISNHLYFYWYRQILGQKVEFLVSFYNNEISEKSEIFDDQFSVERPDGSNFTLKIRSTKLEDSAMYFCASGIQGAVGYTFGSGTRLTVV.

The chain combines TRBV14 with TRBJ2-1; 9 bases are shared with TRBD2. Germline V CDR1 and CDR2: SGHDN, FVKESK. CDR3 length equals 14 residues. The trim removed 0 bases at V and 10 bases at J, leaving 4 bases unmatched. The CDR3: CASSQEGTSGEQFF. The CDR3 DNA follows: TGTGCCAGCAGCCAAGAGGGTACTAGCGGGGAGCAGTTCTTC.

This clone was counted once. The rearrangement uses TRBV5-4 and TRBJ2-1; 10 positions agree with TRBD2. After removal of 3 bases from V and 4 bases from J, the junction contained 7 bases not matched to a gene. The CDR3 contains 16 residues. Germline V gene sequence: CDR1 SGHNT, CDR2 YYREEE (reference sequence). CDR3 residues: CASSSQTSGAYNEQFF. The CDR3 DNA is TGTGCCAGCAGCTCTCAAACTAGCGGGGCGTACAATGAGCAGTTCTTC.

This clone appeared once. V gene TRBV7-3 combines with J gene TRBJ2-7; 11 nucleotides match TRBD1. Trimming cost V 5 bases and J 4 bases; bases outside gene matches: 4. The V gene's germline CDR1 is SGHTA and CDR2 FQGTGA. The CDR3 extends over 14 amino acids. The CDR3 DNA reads TGTGCCAGCAGCCGGACAGGGGGCGGTTACGAGCAGTACTTC. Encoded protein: CASSRTGGGYEQYF.

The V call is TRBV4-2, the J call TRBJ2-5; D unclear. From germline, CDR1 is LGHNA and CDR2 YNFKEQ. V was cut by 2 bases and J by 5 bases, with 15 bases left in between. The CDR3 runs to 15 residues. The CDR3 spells CASSQPATGEETQYF. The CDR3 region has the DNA TGTGCCAGCAGCCAACCCGCGACTGGAGAGGAGACCCAGTACTTC.

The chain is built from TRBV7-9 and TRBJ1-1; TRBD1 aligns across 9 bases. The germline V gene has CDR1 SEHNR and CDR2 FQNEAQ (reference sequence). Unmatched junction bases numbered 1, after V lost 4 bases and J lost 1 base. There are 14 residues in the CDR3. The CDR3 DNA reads TGTGCCAGCAGCTGGGGACAGGGGAACACTGAAGCTTTCTTT. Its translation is CASSWGQGNTEAFF.

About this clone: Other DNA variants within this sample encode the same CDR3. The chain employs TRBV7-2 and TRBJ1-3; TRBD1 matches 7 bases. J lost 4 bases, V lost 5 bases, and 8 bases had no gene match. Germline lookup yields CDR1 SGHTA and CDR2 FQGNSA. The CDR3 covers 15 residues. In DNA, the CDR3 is TGTGCCAGCAGCCCCCGACAGGGCGGCGGAAACACCATATATTTT. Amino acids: CASSPRQGGGNTIYF.

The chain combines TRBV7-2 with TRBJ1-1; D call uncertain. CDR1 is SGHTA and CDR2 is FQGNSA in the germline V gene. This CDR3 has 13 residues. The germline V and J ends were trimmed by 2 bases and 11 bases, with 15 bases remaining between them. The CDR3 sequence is CASSLIGGPVAFF. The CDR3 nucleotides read TGTGCCAGCAGCTTAATTGGCGGGCCAGTGGCTTTCTTT.

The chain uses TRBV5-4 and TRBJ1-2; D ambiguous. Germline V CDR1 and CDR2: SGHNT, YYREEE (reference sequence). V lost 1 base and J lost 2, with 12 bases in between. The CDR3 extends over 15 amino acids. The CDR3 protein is CASSLIGVKNYGYTF. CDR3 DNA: TGTGCCAGCAGCTTGATCGGGGTTAAAAACTATGGCTACACCTTC.

Here the CDR3 reads CASSLREVSTDTQYF. The CDR3 DNA follows: TGTGCCAGTAGTCTTCGGGAGGTTAGCACAGATACGCAGTATTTT. The chain carries TRBV2 and TRBJ2-3; 7 nucleotides align to TRBD2. This CDR3 is 15 amino acids long. Trimming removed 9 bases from V and 0 bases from J; junction bases left unmatched: 9. Germline V lookup: CDR1 SNHLY, CDR2 FYNNEI. Full variable domain (remainder filled in from reference TRBV2 and TRBJ2-3): EPEVTQTPSHQVTQMGQEVILRCVPISNHLYFYWYRQILGQKVEFLVSFYNNEISEKSEIFDDQFSVERPDGSNFTLKIRSTKLEDSAMYFCASSLREVSTDTQYFGPGTRLTVL.

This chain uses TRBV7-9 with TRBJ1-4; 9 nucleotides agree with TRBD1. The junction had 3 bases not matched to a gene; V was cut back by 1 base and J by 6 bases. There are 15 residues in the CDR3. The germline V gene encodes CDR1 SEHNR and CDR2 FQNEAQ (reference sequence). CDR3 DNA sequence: TGTGCCAGCAGCTTAGAATGGGACAGGGATGAAAAACTGTTTTTT. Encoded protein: CASSLEWDRDEKLFF.

CDR3: CASSVATGLAGDKQYF. The CDR3, as DNA: TGTGCCAGCAGCGTAGCCACGGGACTAGCGGGAGATAAGCAGTACTTC. V gene TRBV9 combines with J gene TRBJ2-7; 14 positions match TRBD2. CDR3 size: 16 residues. Germline CDR1 reads SGDLS; CDR2 reads YYNGEE. With V trimmed by 0 bases and J by 8 bases, 7 bases remained unmatched. Full variable domain (outside the CDR3, taken from reference TRBV9 and TRBJ2-7): DSGVTQTPKHLITATGQRVTLRCSPRSGDLSVYWYQQSLDQGLQFLIQYYNGEERAKGNILERFSAQQFPDLHSELNLSSLELGDSALYFCASSVATGLAGDKQYFGPGTRLTVT.

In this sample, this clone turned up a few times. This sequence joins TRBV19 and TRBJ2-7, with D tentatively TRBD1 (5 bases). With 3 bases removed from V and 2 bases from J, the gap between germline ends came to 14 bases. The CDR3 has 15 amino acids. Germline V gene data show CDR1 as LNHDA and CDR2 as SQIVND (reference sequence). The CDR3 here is CASSIRDRTTYEQYF. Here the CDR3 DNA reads TGTGCCAGTAGTATTCGCGACAGAACAACCTACGAGCAGTACTTC. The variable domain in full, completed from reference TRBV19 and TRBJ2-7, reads DGGITQSPKYLFRKEGQNVTLSCEQNLNHDAMYWYRQDPGQGLRLIYYSQIVNDFQKGDIAEGYSVSREKKESFPLTVTSAQKNPTAFYLCASSIRDRTTYEQYFGPGTRLTVT.

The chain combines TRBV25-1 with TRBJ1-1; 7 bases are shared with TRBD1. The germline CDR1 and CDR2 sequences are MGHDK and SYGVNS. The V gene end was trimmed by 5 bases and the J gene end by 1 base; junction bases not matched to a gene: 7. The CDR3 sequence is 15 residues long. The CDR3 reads CASSPWDSRNTEAFF. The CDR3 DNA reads TGTGCCAGCAGTCCCTGGGACAGTCGGAACACTGAAGCTTTCTTT. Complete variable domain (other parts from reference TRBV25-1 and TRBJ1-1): EADIYQTPRYLVIGTGKKITLECSQTMGHDKMYWYQQDPGMELHLIHYSYGVNSTEKGDLSSESTVSRIRTEHFPLTLESARPSHTSQYLCASSPWDSRNTEAFFGQGTRLTVV.

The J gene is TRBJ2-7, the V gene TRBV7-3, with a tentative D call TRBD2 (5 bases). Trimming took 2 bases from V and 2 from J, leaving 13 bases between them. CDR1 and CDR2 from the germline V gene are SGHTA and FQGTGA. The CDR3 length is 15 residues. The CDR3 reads CASSLLYSGPYEQYF. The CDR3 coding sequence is TGTGCCAGCAGCTTATTGTACAGCGGCCCCTACGAGCAGTACTTC. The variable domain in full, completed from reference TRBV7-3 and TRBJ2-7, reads GAGVSQTPSNKVTEKGKYVELRCDPISGHTALYWYRQSLGQGPEFLIYFQGTGAADDSGLPNDRFFAVRPEGSVSTLKIQRTERGDSAVYLCASSLLYSGPYEQYFGPGTRLTVT.

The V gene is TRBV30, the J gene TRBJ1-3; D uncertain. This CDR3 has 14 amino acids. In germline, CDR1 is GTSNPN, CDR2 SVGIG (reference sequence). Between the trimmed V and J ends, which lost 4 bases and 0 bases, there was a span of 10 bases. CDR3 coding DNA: TGTGCCTGGACCTCTCGGGGCTCTGGAAACACCATATATTTT. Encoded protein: CAWTSRGSGNTIYF.

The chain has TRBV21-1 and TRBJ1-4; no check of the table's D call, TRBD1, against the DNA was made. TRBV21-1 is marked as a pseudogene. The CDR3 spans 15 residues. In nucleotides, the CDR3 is TGTGCCAGCAGCCCCTTCTCAGGGGGCTCTGAAAAACTGTTTTTT. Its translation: CASSPFSGGSEKLFF.

The CDR3 is CASSVVAIPNSNEQFF. The CDR3, as DNA: TGTGCCAGCAGCGTAGTAGCCATACCGAATTCGAATGAGCAGTTCTTC. The genes are TRBV9 and TRBJ2-1; D is unclear. The CDR3 extends over 16 amino acids. Deletions cut 0 bases from V and 7 bases from J, with 17 bases between. The germline V gene encodes CDR1 SGDLS and CDR2 YYNGEE.

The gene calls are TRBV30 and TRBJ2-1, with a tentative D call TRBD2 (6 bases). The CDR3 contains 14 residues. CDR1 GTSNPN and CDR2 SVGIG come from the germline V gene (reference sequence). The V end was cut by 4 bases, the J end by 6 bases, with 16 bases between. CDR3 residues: CAWTPGTGGNEQFF. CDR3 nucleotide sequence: TGTGCCTGGACTCCCGGGACCGGGGGCAATGAGCAGTTCTTC.

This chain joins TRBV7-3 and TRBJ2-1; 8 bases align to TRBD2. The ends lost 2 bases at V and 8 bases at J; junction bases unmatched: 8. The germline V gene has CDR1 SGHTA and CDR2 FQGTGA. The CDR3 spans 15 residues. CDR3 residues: CASSLRRGVLHEQFF. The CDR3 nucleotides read TGTGCCAGCAGCTTACGGCGGGGGGTCCTGCATGAGCAGTTCTTC.

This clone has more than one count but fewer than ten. CDR3 residues: CASSGPPRVRGYNEQFF. Here the CDR3 DNA reads TGTGCCAGCAGTGGTCCTCCACGGGTGCGAGGTTACAATGAGCAGTTCTTC. The V and J genes are TRBV6-1 and TRBJ2-1; D call uncertain. Germline CDR1 and CDR2: MNHNS and SASEGT. Trimming removed 4 bases from V and 4 bases from J, with 20 bases in between. The CDR3 length is 17 residues.

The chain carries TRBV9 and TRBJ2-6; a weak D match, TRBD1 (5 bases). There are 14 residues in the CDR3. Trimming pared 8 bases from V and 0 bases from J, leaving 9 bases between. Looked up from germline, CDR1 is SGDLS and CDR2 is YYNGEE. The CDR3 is CASTDNSGANVLTF. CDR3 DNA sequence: TGTGCCAGTACGGACAACTCTGGGGCCAACGTCCTGACTTTC.

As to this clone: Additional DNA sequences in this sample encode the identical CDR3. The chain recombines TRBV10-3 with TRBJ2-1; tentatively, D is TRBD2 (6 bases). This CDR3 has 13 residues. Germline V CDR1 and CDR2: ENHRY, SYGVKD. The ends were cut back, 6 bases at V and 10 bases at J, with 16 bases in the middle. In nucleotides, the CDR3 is TGTGCCATCAGCTATCCCTCGGCGGGGGAGCAGTTCTTC. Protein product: CAISYPSAGEQFF.

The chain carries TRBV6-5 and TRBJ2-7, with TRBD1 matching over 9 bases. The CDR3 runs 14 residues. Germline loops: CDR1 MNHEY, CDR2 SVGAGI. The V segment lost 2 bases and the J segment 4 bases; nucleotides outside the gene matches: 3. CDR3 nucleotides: TGTGCCAGCAGTTACCCCGACAGGGGGTACGAGCAGTACTTC. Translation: CASSYPDRGYEQYF.

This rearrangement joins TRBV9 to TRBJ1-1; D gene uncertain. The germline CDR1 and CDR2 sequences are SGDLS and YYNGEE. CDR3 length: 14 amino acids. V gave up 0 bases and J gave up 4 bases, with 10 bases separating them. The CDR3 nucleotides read TGTGCCAGCAGCGTAGGAGGGAGGAGCACTGAAGCTTTCTTT. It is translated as CASSVGGRSTEAFF.

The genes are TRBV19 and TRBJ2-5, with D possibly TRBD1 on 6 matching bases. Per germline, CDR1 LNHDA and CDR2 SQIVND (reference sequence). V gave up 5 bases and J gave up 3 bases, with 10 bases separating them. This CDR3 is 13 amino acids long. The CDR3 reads CASSGPGEETQYF. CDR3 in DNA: TGTGCCAGTAGTGGGCCAGGGGAAGAGACCCAGTACTTC.

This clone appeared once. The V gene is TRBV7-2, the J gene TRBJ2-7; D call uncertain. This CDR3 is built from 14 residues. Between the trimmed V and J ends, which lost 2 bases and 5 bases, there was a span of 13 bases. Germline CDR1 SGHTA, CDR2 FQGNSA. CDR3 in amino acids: CASSLKTLGNEQYF. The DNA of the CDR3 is TGTGCCAGCAGCTTAAAGACCCTAGGCAACGAGCAGTACTTC.

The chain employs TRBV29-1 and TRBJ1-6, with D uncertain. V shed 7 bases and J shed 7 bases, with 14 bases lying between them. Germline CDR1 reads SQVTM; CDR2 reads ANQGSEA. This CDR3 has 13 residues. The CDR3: CSARSSPNSPLHF. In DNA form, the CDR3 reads TGCAGCGCGAGGAGCAGCCCAAATTCACCCCTCCACTTT.

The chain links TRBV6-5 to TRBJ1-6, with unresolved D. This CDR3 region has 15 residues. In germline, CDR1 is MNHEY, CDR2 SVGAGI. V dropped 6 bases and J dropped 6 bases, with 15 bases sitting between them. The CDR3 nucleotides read TGTGCCAGCAGCCCCCCGGGGTCGGCTAATTCACCCCTCCACTTT. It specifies CASSPPGSANSPLHF.

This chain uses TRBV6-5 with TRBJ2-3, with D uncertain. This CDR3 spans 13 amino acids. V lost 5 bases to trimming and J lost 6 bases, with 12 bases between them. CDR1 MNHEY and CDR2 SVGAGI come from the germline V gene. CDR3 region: CASSLHYLDTQYF. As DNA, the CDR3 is TGTGCCAGCAGTCTCCACTATCTCGATACGCAGTATTTT.